The rows below give T cell receptor beta chains drawn from one sample of a study of blood T cell repertoires in COVID-19. This table comes from immunoSEQ multiplex PCR, and its TCRdb copy is limited to in-frame clones, with some not included. The sample has some 200,000 clones, more than 75% seen once. The specimen sequenced was PBMCs or T cells enriched from blood (not recorded which). The source is a woman aged 40 to 50 with acute COVID-19. Both conserved end residues are part of each CDR3. Each record gives: V gene, J gene, CDR3 protein.

v_call: TRBV5-4
j_call: TRBJ1-1
cdr3_aa: CASSRTGTGGRVNTEAFF

v_call: TRBV7-9
j_call: TRBJ2-7
cdr3_aa: CASSLLRGGMGEQYF

v_call: TRBV6-5
j_call: TRBJ2-2
cdr3_aa: CASSWTGTNTGELFF

v_call: TRBV2
j_call: TRBJ1-1
cdr3_aa: CASSAQGGMNTEAFF

v_call: TRBV6-5
j_call: TRBJ2-3
cdr3_aa: CASSYVGTRITDTQYF

v_call: TRBV19
j_call: TRBJ1-1
cdr3_aa: CASNMAGANTEAFF

v_call: TRBV28
j_call: TRBJ1-2
cdr3_aa: CASTVTGQTANYGYTF

v_call: TRBV5-1
j_call: TRBJ2-4
cdr3_aa: CASSSGGPKNIQYF

v_call: TRBV4-2
j_call: TRBJ1-5
cdr3_aa: CASSPLLGTGGNQPQHF

v_call: TRBV10-3
j_call: TRBJ1-5
cdr3_aa: CAISESLGQANPPQHF

v_call: TRBV28
j_call: TRBJ2-7
cdr3_aa: CASRSQDRVRYEQYF

v_call: TRBV14
j_call: TRBJ1-1
cdr3_aa: CASSRIYGQLNTEAFF

v_call: TRBV25-1
j_call: TRBJ2-3
cdr3_aa: CASSDPERGVQWDTQYF

v_call: TRBV6-5
j_call: TRBJ2-1
cdr3_aa: CASSYDTSLRNEQFF